Listed below are T cell receptor beta chains from one sample, sequenced in a study of patients and donors after allogeneic stem cell transplantation. TCRdb reprocessed the RT-PCR reads via MiXCR and lists one record per CDR3 protein. The sample has some 960,000 distinct CDR3 sequences, more than 15% seen once. What was sequenced was blood, either unsorted or a sorted T cell fraction (not recorded which). These receptors were obtained from a human donor who was either an allogeneic HSCT recipient or a stem cell or donor lymphocyte infusion donor (not recorded which). It is not recorded whose cells these are; they may come from a transplant donor. Each CDR3 is given with its conserved first and last residue. A D gene is named only where the DNA matches it firmly. Clone size is shown for a subset of rows, as once, few, many or a class of expanded clone.

d_call	v_call	j_call	clone_size	cdr3_aa	cdr3_nt
-	TRBV5-1	TRBJ2-1	few	CASSRLSVVSIEQFF	TGCGCCAGCAGCCGACTCTCCGTCGTCAGTATTGAGCAGTTCTTC
-	TRBV28	TRBJ2-7	many	CASSLRLYEQYF	TGTGCCAGCAGTTTGCGGCTCTACGAGCAGTACTTC
-	TRBV6-2/TRBV6-3	TRBJ2-2	many	CASSYVSGRTGELFF	TGTGCCAGCAGTTACGTTTCAGGGAGGACCGGGGAGCTGTTTTTT
-	TRBV5-1	TRBJ1-5	once	CSSSLEGDSNQPQHF	TGCTCCAGCAGCTTGGAAGGGGATAGCAATCAGCCCCAGCATTTT
TRBD1	TRBV6-1	TRBJ2-1	-	CASSGSPGQGPNEQFF	TGTGCCAGCTCGGGGTCGCCGGGACAGGGGCCCAATGAGCAGTTCTTC
-	TRBV5-1	TRBJ2-1	many	CASSLGSPEEFF	TGCGCCAGCAGCTTGGGGTCACCCGAGGAGTTCTTC
-	TRBV18	TRBJ2-3	-	CASSPRGDTDTQYF	TGTGCCAGCTCACCACGGGGAGACACAGATACGCAGTATTTT
-	TRBV9	TRBJ2-5	-	CASSPKSWGRETQYF	TGTGCCAGCAGCCCCAAAAGTTGGGGCCGGGAGACCCAGTACTTC
-	TRBV6-5	TRBJ2-1	-	CASSQGPAEFF	TGTGCCAGCAGTCAGGGGCCTGCCGAGTTCTTC
-	TRBV10-3	TRBJ1-2	-	CAISESIRGYYGYTF	TGTGCCATCAGTGAGTCGATCCGGGGCTACTATGGCTACACCTTC
TRBD1	TRBV29-1	TRBJ1-1	few	CSVRPGTGTKTEAFF	TGCAGCGTGCGTCCCGGGACAGGGACCAAGACTGAAGCTTTCTTT
TRBD1	TRBV24-1	TRBJ2-3	-	CATSDWGQGADTQYF	TGTGCCACCAGTGATTGGGGACAGGGCGCAGATACGCAGTATTTT
TRBD1	TRBV24-1	TRBJ2-7	few	CATSAPRQGANEQYF	TGTGCCACCAGTGCCCCCAGACAGGGGGCGAACGAGCAGTACTTC
TRBD1	TRBV10-3	TRBJ2-3	few	CAISESRDRTTDTQYF	TGTGCCATCAGTGAGTCAAGGGACAGGACCACAGATACGCAGTATTTT
-	TRBV20-1	TRBJ1-4	few	CSALGENEKLFF	TGCAGTGCTCTGGGGGAAAATGAAAAACTGTTTTTT
-	TRBV7-2	TRBJ2-7	few	CASSLSGGPFEQYF	TGTGCCAGCAGCTTAAGTGGGGGGCCCTTCGAGCAGTACTTC
TRBD1	TRBV12-3/TRBV12-4	TRBJ2-3	many	CASSLPGQGADTQYF	TGTGCCAGCAGTTTACCGGGACAGGGGGCAGATACGCAGTATTTT
TRBD2	TRBV20-1	TRBJ2-7	few	CSAKEAGVPYEQYF	TGCAGTGCTAAGGAGGCGGGAGTCCCCTACGAGCAGTACTTC
TRBD1	TRBV2	TRBJ1-2	-	CASSELRQGAVGYTF	TGTGCCAGCAGTGAACTACGACAGGGGGCGGTTGGCTACACCTTC
-	TRBV27	TRBJ1-2	-	CASSHNLRRRNYGYTF	TGTGCCAGCAGTCACAACTTACGACGGAGAAACTATGGCTACACCTTC
TRBD1	TRBV7-9	TRBJ1-3	few	CASRPTTGVGNTIYF	TGTGCCAGCAGACCCACGACAGGGGTTGGAAACACCATATATTTT
-	TRBV20-1	TRBJ1-2	-	CSAGRGYTF	TGCAGTGCTGGGAGAGGCTACACCTTC
TRBD1	TRBV2	TRBJ1-6	-	CASSAPGQANSPLHF	TGTGCCAGCAGTGCCCCGGGACAGGCAAATTCACCCCTCCACTTT
-	TRBV29-1	TRBJ1-1	-	CSVERGGTEAFF	TGCAGCGTTGAGCGGGGGGGCACTGAAGCTTTCTTT
TRBD2	TRBV29-1	TRBJ2-7	few	CSVWDQPKGLAGEQYF	TGCAGCGTTTGGGATCAGCCCAAGGGACTAGCTGGCGAGCAGTACTTC
-	TRBV5-1	TRBJ2-5	few	CASSLESGKETQYF	TGCGCCAGCAGCTTGGAGTCGGGGAAAGAGACCCAGTACTTC
-	TRBV12-3/TRBV12-4	TRBJ2-2	few	CASSLAGAVGELFF	TGTGCCAGCAGTTTAGCGGGGGCGGTCGGGGAGCTGTTTTTT
TRBD1	TRBV6-1	TRBJ2-7	once	CASSRLGTGVAEQYF	TGTGCCAGCAGCCGTCTCGGGACAGGGGTAGCCGAGCAGTACTTC
-	TRBV4-3	TRBJ1-5	-	CASSQDLPGNQPQHF	TGCGCCAGCAGCCAAGATCTACCGGGGAATCAGCCCCAGCATTTT
-	TRBV6-1	TRBJ2-7	-	CATTLTPGAGPYEQYF	TGTGCCACCACCCTCACCCCCGGGGCCGGACCCTACGAGCAGTACTTC
-	TRBV25-1	TRBJ2-5	few	CASSEYGETQYF	TGTGCCAGCAGTGAATATGGAGAGACCCAGTACTTC
TRBD2	TRBV5-1	TRBJ2-7	once	CASRGGTSVTYEQYF	TGCGCCAGCCGAGGGGGGACTAGCGTAACCTACGAGCAGTACTTC
-	TRBV18	TRBJ1-2	once	CASSPPGPLGYTF	TGTGCCAGCTCACCACCGGGGCCGCTTGGCTACACCTTC
-	TRBV5-1	TRBJ1-3	-	CASSLGASSGNTIYF	TGCGCCAGCAGCTTGGGGGCGTCCTCTGGAAACACCATATATTTT
TRBD1	TRBV29-1	TRBJ1-1	few	CSVLQDRANEAFF	TGCAGCGTCCTACAGGACAGGGCCAATGAAGCTTTCTTT
-	TRBV14	TRBJ2-5	-	CASSQVSGVQETQYF	TGTGCCAGCAGCCAAGTTTCGGGGGTCCAAGAGACCCAGTACTTC
TRBD1	TRBV20-1	TRBJ1-2	few	CSARPGDRNPLSGYTF	TGCAGTGCTAGGCCCGGGGACAGGAACCCTTTGAGTGGCTACACCTTC
TRBD1	TRBV20-1	TRBJ1-6	-	CSAREGQGPYNSPLHF	TGCAGTGCGAGGGAAGGACAGGGCCCCTATAATTCACCCCTCCACTTT
-	TRBV20-1	TRBJ1-2	few	CSAPLRTYGYTF	TGCAGTGCTCCTCTACGGACCTATGGCTACACCTTC
-	TRBV15	TRBJ1-5	few	CATSSLSGDQPQHF	TGTGCCACCAGCTCTTTATCGGGAGATCAGCCCCAGCATTTT